The next 22 T cell receptor beta chains were all read from a single sample in a study of cytomegalovirus exposure and HLA in healthy donors. The study ran its PCR with 60 Vbeta and 13 Jbeta primers. TCRdb's table, derived via immunoSEQ multiplex PCR, lists solely in-frame clones and lacks some. The sample lists fewer than 200,000 clones, less than 80% occurring once. Sequencing was performed on PBMCs. These receptors were taken from a female donor in good health and CMV-seronegative.

The chain carries TRBV2 and TRBJ2-3; TRBD1 agrees at 8 bases. The germline CDR1 and CDR2 sequences are SNHLY and FYNNEI. The CDR3 contains 13 residues. With 6 bases clipped from V and 4 bases from J, the junction kept 3 bases outside the gene matches. The CDR3 sequence is CASSQQGADTQYF. The DNA of the CDR3 is TGTGCCAGCAGCCAACAGGGGGCAGATACGCAGTATTTT.

Details on this clone: Additional DNA sequences in this sample encode the identical CDR3. The chain recombines TRBV9 with TRBJ2-1, with 12 bases fitting TRBD2. This CDR3 comprises 17 residues. Trimming at V came to 2 bases and at J to 0 bases, leaving 3 bases not matched to a gene. Per the germline V gene, CDR1 is SGDLS and CDR2 is YYNGEE. This chain's CDR3 is CASSVGLAGNSYNEQFF. The CDR3 nucleotides are TGTGCCAGCAGCGTCGGACTAGCGGGAAACTCCTACAATGAGCAGTTCTTC.

The chain joins TRBV29-1 to TRBJ2-7; 9 bases fit TRBD1. CDR1 is SQVTM and CDR2 is ANQGSEA in the germline V gene. Trimming cost V 6 bases and J 6 bases; bases outside gene matches: 9. The CDR3 extends over 13 amino acids. DNA of the CDR3: TGCAGCGTGATGCCGGGACAGGGTGGCGAGCAGTACTTC. Its protein product is CSVMPGQGGEQYF.

As for this clone: Germline is not matched at one junction end, which may reflect a read error. The J gene is TRBJ1-4, the V gene TRBV25-1; TRBD1 is a possible D gene (5 bases). The germline CDR1 and CDR2 sequences are MGHDK and SYGVNS. There are 11 residues in the CDR3. This chain's CDR3 is CRVTYNEKLFF. The CDR3 DNA follows: TGCAGGGTGACTTATAATGAAAAACTGTTTTTT.

This clone was picked up one time. The CDR3 region has the DNA TGCGCCAGCAGCTTGGAAGGGGGCGTCACTGAAGCTTTCTTT. Protein product: CASSLEGGVTEAFF. This sequence joins TRBV5-1 and TRBJ1-1, with 7 bases that match TRBD1. Germline-derived CDR1 and CDR2 are SGHRS and YFSETQ. This CDR3 contains 14 residues. The junction had 3 bases not matched to a gene; V was cut back by 0 bases and J by 4 bases.

This clone was detected only a few times. CDR3 nucleotide sequence: TGCGCCAGCAGCTTAACTAGCGGGGGTGTCAATGAGCAGTTCTTC. Amino acids: CASSLTSGGVNEQFF. The rearrangement uses TRBV4-3 and TRBJ2-1; 11 positions match TRBD2. The V gene end was trimmed by 5 bases and the J gene end by 6 bases; junction bases not matched to a gene: 6. CDR1 and CDR2 (germline): LGHNA, YSLEER. This CDR3 has 15 residues.

The chain links TRBV28 to TRBJ1-2, with 8 bases fitting TRBD1. There are 17 residues in the CDR3. Germline V lookup: CDR1 MDHEN, CDR2 SYDVKM. Trimming at V came to 5 bases and at J to 3 bases, leaving 14 bases not matched to a gene. The CDR3 DNA reads as TGTGCCAGCAGTACATCCATGACAGGGGATTTCTACTATGGCTACACCTTC. Protein product: CASSTSMTGDFYYGYTF.

Only a few counts were recorded for this clone. V gene TRBV7-9 combines with J gene TRBJ1-2; no reliable D call. Germline values: CDR1 SEHNR, CDR2 FQNEAQ (reference sequence). V was clipped by 3 bases and J by 3 bases, with 11 bases between them. The CDR3 totals 14 residues. The CDR3, as DNA: TGTGCCAGCAGCTTTGTAGGGAGGGACTATGGCTACACCTTC. Amino acid sequence: CASSFVGRDYGYTF. The complete variable domain, with remaining parts taken from reference TRBV7-9 and TRBJ1-2, reads DTGVSQNPRHKITKRGQNVTFRCDPISEHNRLYWYRQTLGQGPEFLTYFQNEAQLEKSRLLSDRFSAERPKGSFSTLEIQRTEQGDSAMYLCASSFVGRDYGYTFGSGTRLTVV.

The chain joins TRBV30 to TRBJ2-3, with TRBD1 as a possible D gene (5 bases). In germline, CDR1 is GTSNPN, CDR2 SVGIG (reference sequence). CDR3 length equals 15 residues. V lost 2 bases and J lost 6, with 18 bases in between. This CDR3 is CAWSRRAGPTDTQYF. CDR3 sequence (DNA): TGTGCCTGGAGTCGTCGGGCAGGGCCGACGGATACGCAGTATTTT.

V gene TRBV7-9 combines with J gene TRBJ2-2; D is undetermined. This CDR3 comprises 15 residues. Germline assignment: CDR1 SEHNR and CDR2 FQNEAQ (reference sequence). V was clipped by 1 base and J by 1 base, with 7 bases between them. The CDR3 protein is CASSLDGGNTGELFF. CDR3 nucleotide sequence: TGTGCCAGCAGCTTAGATGGCGGGAACACCGGGGAGCTGTTTTTT.

J is TRBJ2-5 and V is TRBV2; the D gene is possibly TRBD1 (6 bases). The closer fit of TRBJ2-7 to the DNA end suggests the J call may be wrong. Germline V gene lookup returns CDR1 SNHLY and CDR2 FYNNEI. CDR3 length: 13 residues. CDR3 region: CANLRGEGYEQYF. The CDR3 DNA is TGTGCCAACCTCAGGGGTGAGGGCTACGAGCAGTACTTC.

This clone was seen a handful of times. In the same sample, other DNA sequences code for this CDR3. The chain is built from TRBV19 and TRBJ1-2; the D gene is possibly TRBD1 (6 bases). The germline V and J ends were trimmed by 1 base and 0 bases, with 6 bases remaining between them. The germline gives CDR1 LNHDA, CDR2 SQIVND (reference sequence). The CDR3 contains 14 residues. The CDR3 reads CASSIGTANYGYTF. CDR3 bases: TGTGCCAGTAGTATAGGGACAGCTAACTATGGCTACACCTTC.

This clone came up once. V gene TRBV9 combines with J gene TRBJ2-7; TRBD2 matches at 7 bases. With V trimmed by 4 bases and J by 0 bases, 25 bases remained unmatched. Germline values: CDR1 SGDLS, CDR2 YYNGEE. The CDR3 is 21 residues long. DNA of the CDR3: TGTGCCAGCAGCCCCTTGGGGGGGGGACGCCCCATTTCAAAAAGCTCCTACGAGCAGTACTTC. Residues: CASSPLGGGRPISKSSYEQYF. The whole variable domain, filled in from reference TRBV9 and TRBJ2-7, reads DSGVTQTPKHLITATGQRVTLRCSPRSGDLSVYWYQQSLDQGLQFLIQYYNGEERAKGNILERFSAQQFPDLHSELNLSSLELGDSALYFCASSPLGGGRPISKSSYEQYFGPGTRLTVT.

J is TRBJ2-2 and V is TRBV6-6; D is possibly TRBD1 (6 bases). V was cut by 5 bases and J by 6 bases, with 16 bases left in between. The CDR3 is 15 residues long. Germline V gene sequence: CDR1 MNHNY, CDR2 SVGAGI (reference sequence). CDR3 protein: CASSRFVTGPGELFF. The CDR3 DNA is TGTGCCAGCAGTCGTTTTGTAACAGGGCCCGGGGAGCTGTTTTTT.

This clone was found a few times. The chain employs TRBV6-6 and TRBJ1-2; D unclear. Looked up from germline, CDR1 is MNHNY and CDR2 is SVGAGI (reference sequence). V shed 5 bases and J shed 0 bases, with 10 bases lying between them. This CDR3 is 14 amino acids long. The CDR3 nucleotides read TGTGCCAGCAGTATTACGGGGACTAACTATGGCTACACCTTC. Translating gives CASSITGTNYGYTF.

The chain employs TRBV6-6 and TRBJ2-6; tentatively, D is TRBD1 (5 bases). The length of the CDR3 is 15 residues. V lost 8 bases, J lost 0 bases, and 11 bases lay in between. The germline CDR1 and CDR2 sequences are MNHNY and SVGAGI (reference sequence). Here the CDR3 reads CASHLGASGANVLTF. The DNA of the CDR3 is TGTGCCAGCCACCTTGGGGCCTCTGGGGCCAACGTCCTGACTTTC.

As concerns this clone: An end of the junction does not agree with germline; a read error may underlie this. Other DNA sequences within the sample encode an identical CDR3. The V gene is TRBV9, the J gene TRBJ2-3, with 11 bases fitting TRBD2. The CDR3 covers 17 residues. Germline V gives CDR1 SGDLS, CDR2 YYNGEE. The CDR3 coding sequence is TGCGCCTCCTCTTGGGCTAGCGGGAGGCCGGGCACAGATACGCAGTATTTT. This translates into CASSWASGRPGTDTQYF. Drawing the rest from reference TRBV9 and TRBJ2-3, the complete variable domain is DSGVTQTPKHLITATGQRVTLRCSPRSGDLSVYWYQQSLDQGLQFLIQYYNGEERAKGNILERFSAQQFPDLHSELNLSSLELGDSALYFCASSWASGRPGTDTQYFGPGTRLTVL.

V usage is TRBV4-3 and J usage is TRBJ1-2, with 9 bases matching TRBD1. V lost 4 bases, J lost 8 bases, and 5 bases stayed unmatched. CDR3 length: 13 amino acids. The germline gives CDR1 LGHNA, CDR2 YSLEER. The CDR3 loop is CASSPRTGDGYTF. CDR3 coding DNA: TGCGCCAGCAGCCCCCGGACAGGGGACGGCTACACCTTC.

This clone has just one count. This rearrangement joins TRBV25-1 to TRBJ2-7; TRBD2 might be the D (6 bases). CDR1 is MGHDK and CDR2 is SYGVNS in the germline V gene. V lost 6 bases to trimming and J lost 2 bases, with 17 bases between them. The CDR3 totals 15 residues. The CDR3 DNA is TGTGCCAGCAGCGGGAGCCAAGTCGGGGCCTACGAGCAGTACTTC. It is translated as CASSGSQVGAYEQYF.

J is TRBJ2-5 and V is TRBV5-4, with 8 bases identical to TRBD1. CDR3 length equals 19 residues. CDR1 and CDR2 (germline): SGHNT, YYREEE (reference sequence). Germline trimming cut 3 bases from V and 1 base from J; bases unmatched to any gene: 17. The CDR3 sequence: CASSSLRRTGYAFQETQYF. DNA for the CDR3: TGTGCCAGCAGCTCCCTCCGGAGGACAGGGTATGCTTTCCAAGAGACCCAGTACTTC.

The rearrangement uses TRBV7-3 and TRBJ2-7; 10 bases are a match to TRBD1. The CDR3 covers 16 residues. The germline V gene encodes CDR1 SGHTA and CDR2 FQGTGA. Trimming removed 4 bases from V and 7 bases from J; junction bases left unmatched: 13. CDR3 residues: CASSSQPWTGGNEQYF. The DNA for the CDR3 is TGTGCCAGCAGCTCACAACCTTGGACAGGGGGGAATGAGCAGTACTTC.

This clone was observed a few times. The chain couples TRBV4-3 to TRBJ1-2; 7 bases match TRBD1. V was pared by 0 bases and J by 8 bases, with 15 bases of the junction left unmatched. Per the germline V gene, CDR1 is LGHNA and CDR2 is YSLEER. There are 17 residues in the CDR3. In DNA form, the CDR3 reads TGCGCCAGCAGCCAAGAGAGGGGGCCGGCTTCACGTTGGGGCTACACCTTC. It codes for CASSQERGPASRWGYTF.